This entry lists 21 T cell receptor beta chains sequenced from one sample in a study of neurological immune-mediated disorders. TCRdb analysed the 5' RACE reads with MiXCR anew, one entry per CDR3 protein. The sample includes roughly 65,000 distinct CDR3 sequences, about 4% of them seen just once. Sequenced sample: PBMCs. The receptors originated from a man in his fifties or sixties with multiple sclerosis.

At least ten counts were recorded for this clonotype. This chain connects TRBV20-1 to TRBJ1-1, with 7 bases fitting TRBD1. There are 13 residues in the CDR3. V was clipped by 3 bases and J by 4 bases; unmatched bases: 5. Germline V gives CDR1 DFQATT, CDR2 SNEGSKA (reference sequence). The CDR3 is CSASEGAITEAFF. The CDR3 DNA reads TGCAGTGCTAGTGAGGGGGCGATCACTGAAGCTTTCTTT.

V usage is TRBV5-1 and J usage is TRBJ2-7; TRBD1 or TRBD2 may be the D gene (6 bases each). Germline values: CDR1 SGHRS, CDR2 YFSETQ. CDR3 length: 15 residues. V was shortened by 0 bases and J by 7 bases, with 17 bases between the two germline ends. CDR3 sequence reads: CASSLDPERGAEQYF. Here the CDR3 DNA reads TGCGCCAGCAGCTTGGATCCCGAAAGGGGGGCAGAGCAGTACTTC.

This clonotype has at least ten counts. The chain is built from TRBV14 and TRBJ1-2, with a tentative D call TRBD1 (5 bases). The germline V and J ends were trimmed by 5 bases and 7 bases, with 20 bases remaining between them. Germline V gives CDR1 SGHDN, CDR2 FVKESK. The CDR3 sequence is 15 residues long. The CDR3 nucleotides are TGTGCCAGCAGCGACGAAGTCTCCGGGGCGGGTGGCTACACCTTC. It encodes CASSDEVSGAGGYTF.

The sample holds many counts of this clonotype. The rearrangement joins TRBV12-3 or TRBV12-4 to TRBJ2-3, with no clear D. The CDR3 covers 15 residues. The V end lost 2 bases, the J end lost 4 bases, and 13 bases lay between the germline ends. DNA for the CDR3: TGTGCCAGCAGTTTACCCCGGGCTAGTGCAGATACGCAGTATTTT. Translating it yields CASSLPRASADTQYF.

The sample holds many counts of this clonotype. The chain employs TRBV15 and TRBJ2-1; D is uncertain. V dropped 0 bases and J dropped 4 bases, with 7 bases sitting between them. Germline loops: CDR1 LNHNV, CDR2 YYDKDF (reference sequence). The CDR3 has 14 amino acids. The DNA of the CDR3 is TGTGCCACCAGCAGAGAACCCGAGTACAATGAGCAGTTCTTC. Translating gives CATSREPEYNEQFF.

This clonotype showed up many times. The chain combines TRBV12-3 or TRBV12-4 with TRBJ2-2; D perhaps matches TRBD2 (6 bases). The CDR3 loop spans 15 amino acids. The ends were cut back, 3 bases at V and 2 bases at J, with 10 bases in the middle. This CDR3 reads CASSFAGRNTGELFF. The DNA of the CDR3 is TGTGCCAGCAGTTTCGCGGGGCGAAACACCGGGGAGCTGTTTTTT.

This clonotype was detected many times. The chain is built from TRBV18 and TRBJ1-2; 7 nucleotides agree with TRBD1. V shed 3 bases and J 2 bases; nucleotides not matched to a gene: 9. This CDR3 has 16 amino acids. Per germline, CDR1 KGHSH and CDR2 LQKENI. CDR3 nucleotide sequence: TGTGCCAGCTCACCGCTAAAACAGACAGGGAACTATGGCTACACCTTC. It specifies CASSPLKQTGNYGYTF.

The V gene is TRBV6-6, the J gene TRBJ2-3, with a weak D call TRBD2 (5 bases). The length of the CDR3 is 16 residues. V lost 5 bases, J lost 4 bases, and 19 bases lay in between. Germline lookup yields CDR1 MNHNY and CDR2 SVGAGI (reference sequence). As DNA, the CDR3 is TGTGCCAGCAGTCTCTCACTCGGGATCGCCCCAGATACGCAGTATTTT. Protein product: CASSLSLGIAPDTQYF.

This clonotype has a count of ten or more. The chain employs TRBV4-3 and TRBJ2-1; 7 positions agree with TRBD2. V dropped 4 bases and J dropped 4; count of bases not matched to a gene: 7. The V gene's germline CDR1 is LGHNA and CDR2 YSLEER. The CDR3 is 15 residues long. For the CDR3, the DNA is TGCGCCAGCAGCCTAAGCGGGGCCCATTACAATGAGCAGTTCTTC. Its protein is CASSLSGAHYNEQFF.

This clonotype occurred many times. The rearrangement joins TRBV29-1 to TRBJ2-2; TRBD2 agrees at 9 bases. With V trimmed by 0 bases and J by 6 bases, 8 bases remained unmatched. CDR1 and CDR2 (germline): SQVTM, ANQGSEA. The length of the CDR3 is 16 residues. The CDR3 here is CSVEDRSGGMAGELFF. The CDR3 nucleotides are TGCAGCGTTGAAGATCGGAGCGGGGGGATGGCCGGGGAGCTGTTTTTT.

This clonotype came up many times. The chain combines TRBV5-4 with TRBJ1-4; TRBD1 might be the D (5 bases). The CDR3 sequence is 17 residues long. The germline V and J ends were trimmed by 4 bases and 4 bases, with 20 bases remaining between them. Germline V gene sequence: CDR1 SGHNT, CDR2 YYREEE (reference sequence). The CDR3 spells CASSVKGPGLFNEKLFF. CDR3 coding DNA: TGTGCCAGCAGCGTGAAGGGACCAGGCTTGTTTAATGAAAAACTGTTTTTT.

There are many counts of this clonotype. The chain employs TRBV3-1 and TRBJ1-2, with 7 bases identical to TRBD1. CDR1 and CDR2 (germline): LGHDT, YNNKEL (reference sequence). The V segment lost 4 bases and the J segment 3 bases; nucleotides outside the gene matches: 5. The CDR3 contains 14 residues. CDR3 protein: CASSRRQGYYGYTF. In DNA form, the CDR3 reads TGTGCCAGCAGCCGCCGACAGGGCTACTATGGCTACACCTTC.

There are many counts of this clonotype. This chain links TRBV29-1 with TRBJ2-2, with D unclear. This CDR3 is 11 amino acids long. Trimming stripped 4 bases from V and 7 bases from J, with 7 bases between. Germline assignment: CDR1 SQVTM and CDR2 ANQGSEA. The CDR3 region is CSVADGGELFF. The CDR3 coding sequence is TGCAGCGTTGCCGACGGCGGGGAGCTGTTTTTT.

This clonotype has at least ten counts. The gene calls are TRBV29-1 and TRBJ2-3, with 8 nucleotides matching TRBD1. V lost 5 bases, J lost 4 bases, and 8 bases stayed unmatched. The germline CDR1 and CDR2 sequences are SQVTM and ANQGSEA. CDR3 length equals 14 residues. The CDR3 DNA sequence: TGCAGCGTTCTCAGGACAGGGAGATCAGATACGCAGTATTTT. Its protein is CSVLRTGRSDTQYF.

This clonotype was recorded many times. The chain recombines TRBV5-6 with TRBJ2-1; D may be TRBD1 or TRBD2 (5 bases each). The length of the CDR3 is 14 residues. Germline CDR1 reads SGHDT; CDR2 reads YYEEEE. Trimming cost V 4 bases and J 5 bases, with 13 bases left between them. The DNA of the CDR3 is TGTGCCAGCAGCCCCGGGACCGCCCACAATGAGCAGTTCTTC. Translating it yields CASSPGTAHNEQFF.

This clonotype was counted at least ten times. The CDR3 region has the DNA TGTGCCAGCTCGTCCGGGGGGTTGCCCTACGAGCAGTACTTC. It yields the protein CASSSGGLPYEQYF. The chain recombines TRBV18 with TRBJ2-7; 7 nucleotides line up with TRBD2. The CDR3 has 14 amino acids. Per the germline V gene, CDR1 is KGHSH and CDR2 is LQKENI. Germline trimming cut 6 bases from V and 2 bases from J; bases unmatched to any gene: 7.

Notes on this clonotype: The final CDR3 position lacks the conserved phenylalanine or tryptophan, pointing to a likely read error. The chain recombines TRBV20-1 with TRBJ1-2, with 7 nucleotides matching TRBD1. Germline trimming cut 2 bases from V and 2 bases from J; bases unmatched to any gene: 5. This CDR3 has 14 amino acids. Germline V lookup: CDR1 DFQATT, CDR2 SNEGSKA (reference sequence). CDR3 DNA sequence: TGCAGTGCTAGACGTTCGACAGGGAACTATGGCTACACCAAC. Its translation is CSARRSTGNYGYTN.

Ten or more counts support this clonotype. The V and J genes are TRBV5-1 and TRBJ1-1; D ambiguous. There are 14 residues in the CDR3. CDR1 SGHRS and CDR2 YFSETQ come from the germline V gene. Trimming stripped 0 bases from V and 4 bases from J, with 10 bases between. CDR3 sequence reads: CASSLAGSGTEAFF. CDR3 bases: TGCGCCAGCAGCTTGGCCGGGTCCGGCACTGAAGCTTTCTTT. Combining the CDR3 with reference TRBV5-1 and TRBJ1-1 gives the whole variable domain KAGVTQTPRYLIKTRGQQVTLSCSPISGHRSVSWYQQTPGQGLQFLFEYFSETQRNKGNFPGRFSGRQFSNSRSEMNVSTLELGDSALYLCASSLAGSGTEAFFGQGTRLTVV.

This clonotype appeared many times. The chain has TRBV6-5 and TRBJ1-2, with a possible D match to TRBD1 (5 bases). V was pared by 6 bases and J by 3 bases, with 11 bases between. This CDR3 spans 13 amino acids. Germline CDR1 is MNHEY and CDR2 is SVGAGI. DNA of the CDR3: TGTGCCAGCAGGCGCCAGGGCTACTATGGCTACACCTTC. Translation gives CASRRQGYYGYTF.

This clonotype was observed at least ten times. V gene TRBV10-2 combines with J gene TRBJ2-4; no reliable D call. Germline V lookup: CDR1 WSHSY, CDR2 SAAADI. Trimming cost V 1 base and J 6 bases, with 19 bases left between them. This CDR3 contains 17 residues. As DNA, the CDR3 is TGCGCCAGCAGTGAGTGGTTGGGGTCCCAAACGAGAAACATTCAGTACTTC. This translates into CASSEWLGSQTRNIQYF.

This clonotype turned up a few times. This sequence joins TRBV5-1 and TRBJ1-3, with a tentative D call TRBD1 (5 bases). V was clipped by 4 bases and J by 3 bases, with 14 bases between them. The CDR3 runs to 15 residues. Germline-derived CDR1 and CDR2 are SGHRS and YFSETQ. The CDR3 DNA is TGCGCCAGCAGCATGGACCAGGGCGGTGGAAACACCATATATTTT. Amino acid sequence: CASSMDQGGGNTIYF.